Listed below are T cell receptor beta chains from one sample, sequenced in a study of blood T cell repertoires in COVID-19. Here immunoSEQ multiplex PCR was the method, and the copy in TCRdb shows in-frame clones only, minus some. The sample gives a few hundred thousand clones, approximately 90% of which show up once; about 1.7% is in the top ten. The sample comprised PBMCs or T cells enriched from blood (not recorded which). Receptor source: a middle-aged man who had recovered from COVID-19. Each CDR3 is given with its conserved first and last residue. Fields, in order: CDR3 protein, V gene, D gene. The D gene is left open where the match is weak.

CDR3: CASSPGSYSGNTIYF
V: TRBV7-9
D: NA

CDR3: CATSVRVLAGANTGELFF
V: TRBV15
D: TRBD2

CDR3: CASSYMGLTGRSNQPQHF
V: TRBV6-2/TRBV6-3
D: NA

CDR3: CASRQDRVGQPQHF
V: TRBV28
D: TRBD1

CDR3: CASSYSRDGGELFF
V: TRBV6-6
D: NA

CDR3: CALDTENTEAFF
V: TRBV2
D: NA

CDR3: CASSAGTAINTIYF
V: TRBV7-2
D: TRBD1

CDR3: CASSMRLGTGVGEQYF
V: TRBV19
D: NA

CDR3: CASSLGVGANNEQFF
V: TRBV5-1
D: NA

CDR3: CASSFTGLQETQYF
V: TRBV7-2
D: NA

CDR3: CASSLNRAYEQYF
V: TRBV19
D: NA

CDR3: CASSQDGLAGVRETQYF
V: TRBV4-1
D: TRBD2

CDR3: CTSSQDRPASDEQYF
V: TRBV1
D: NA

CDR3: CASSPWGGAENSPLHF
V: TRBV18
D: NA

CDR3: CASRYTGGNGYTF
V: TRBV6-5
D: TRBD1

CDR3: CASSSNSGSGANVLTF
V: TRBV5-1
D: NA

CDR3: CASSLGGRETQYF
V: TRBV28
D: NA